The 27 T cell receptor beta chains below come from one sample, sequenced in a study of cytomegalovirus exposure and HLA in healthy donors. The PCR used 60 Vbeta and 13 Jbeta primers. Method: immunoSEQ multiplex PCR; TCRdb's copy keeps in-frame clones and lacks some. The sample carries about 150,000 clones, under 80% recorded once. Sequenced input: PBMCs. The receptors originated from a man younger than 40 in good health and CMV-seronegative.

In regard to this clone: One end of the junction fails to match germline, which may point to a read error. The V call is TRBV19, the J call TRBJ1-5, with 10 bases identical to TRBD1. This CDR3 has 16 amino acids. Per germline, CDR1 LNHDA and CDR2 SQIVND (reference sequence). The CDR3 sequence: CASSRQGATSDQPQNF. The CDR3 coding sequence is TGTGCCAGTAGTCGACAGGGGGCGACTTCGGATCAGCCCCAGAATTTT. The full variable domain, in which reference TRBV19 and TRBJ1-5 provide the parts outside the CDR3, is DGGITQSPKYLFRKEGQNVTLSCEQNLNHDAMYWYRQDPGQGLRLIYYSQIVNDFQKGDIAEGYSVSREKKESFPLTVTSAQKNPTAFYLCASSRQGATSDQPQNFGDGTRLSIL.

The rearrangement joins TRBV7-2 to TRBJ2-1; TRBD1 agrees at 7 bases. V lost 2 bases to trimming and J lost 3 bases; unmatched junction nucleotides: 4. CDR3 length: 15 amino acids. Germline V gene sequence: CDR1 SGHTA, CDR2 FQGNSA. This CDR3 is CASSLSRTGYNEQFF. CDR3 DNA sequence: TGTGCCAGCAGCTTATCGAGGACAGGCTACAATGAGCAGTTCTTC. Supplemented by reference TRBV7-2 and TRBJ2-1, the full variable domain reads GAGVSQSPSNKVTEKGKDVELRCDPISGHTALYWYRQSLGQGLEFLIYFQGNSAPDKSGLPSDRFSAERTGGSVSTLTIQRTQQEDSAVYLCASSLSRTGYNEQFFGPGTRLTVL.

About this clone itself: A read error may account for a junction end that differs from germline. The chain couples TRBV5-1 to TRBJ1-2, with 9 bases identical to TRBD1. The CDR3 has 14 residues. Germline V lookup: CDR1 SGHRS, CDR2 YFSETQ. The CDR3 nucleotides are TGCGCCAGCAGCTTGGGGACAGGGGACTATGGCTACCCCTTC. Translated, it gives CASSLGTGDYGYPF. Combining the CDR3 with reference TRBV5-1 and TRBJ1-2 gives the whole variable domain KAGVTQTPRYLIKTRGQQVTLSCSPISGHRSVSWYQQTPGQGLQFLFEYFSETQRNKGNFPGRFSGRQFSNSRSEMNVSTLELGDSALYLCASSLGTGDYGYPFGSGTRLTVV.

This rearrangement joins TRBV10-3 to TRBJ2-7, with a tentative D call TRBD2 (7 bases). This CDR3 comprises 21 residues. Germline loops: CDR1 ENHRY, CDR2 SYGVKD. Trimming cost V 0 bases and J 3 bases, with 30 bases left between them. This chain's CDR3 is CAISESKISGGRIRPYYEQYF. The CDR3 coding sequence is TGTGCCATCAGTGAGTCGAAAATTTCGGGGGGCCGTATACGGCCTTACTACGAGCAGTACTTC.

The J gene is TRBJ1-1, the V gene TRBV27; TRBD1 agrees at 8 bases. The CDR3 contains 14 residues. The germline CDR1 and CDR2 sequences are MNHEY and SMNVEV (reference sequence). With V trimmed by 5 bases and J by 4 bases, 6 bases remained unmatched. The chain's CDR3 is CASSPAQGGTEAFF. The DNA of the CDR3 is TGTGCCAGCAGTCCCGCACAGGGGGGCACTGAAGCTTTCTTT.

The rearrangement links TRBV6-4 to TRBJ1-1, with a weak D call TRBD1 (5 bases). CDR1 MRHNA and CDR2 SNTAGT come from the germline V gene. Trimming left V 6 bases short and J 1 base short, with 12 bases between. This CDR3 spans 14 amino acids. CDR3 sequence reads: CASRRDLTNTEAFF. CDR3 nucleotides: TGTGCCAGCAGGCGGGACTTAACGAACACTGAAGCTTTCTTT.

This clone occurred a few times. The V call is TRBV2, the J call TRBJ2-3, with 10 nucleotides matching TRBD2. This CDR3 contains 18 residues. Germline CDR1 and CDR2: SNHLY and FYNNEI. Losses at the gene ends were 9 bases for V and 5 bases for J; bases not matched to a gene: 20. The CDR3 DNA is TGTGCCAGTGCGCCCGCTCCTACCAGCGGGGGGGGGATAGATACGCAGTATTTT. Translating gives CASAPAPTSGGGIDTQYF.

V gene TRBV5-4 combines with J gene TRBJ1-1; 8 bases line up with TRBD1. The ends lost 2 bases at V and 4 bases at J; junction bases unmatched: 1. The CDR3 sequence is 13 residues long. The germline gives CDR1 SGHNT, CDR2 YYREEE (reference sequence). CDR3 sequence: CASSLDRGTEAFF. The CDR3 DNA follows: TGTGCCAGCAGCTTAGACAGGGGCACTGAAGCTTTCTTT.

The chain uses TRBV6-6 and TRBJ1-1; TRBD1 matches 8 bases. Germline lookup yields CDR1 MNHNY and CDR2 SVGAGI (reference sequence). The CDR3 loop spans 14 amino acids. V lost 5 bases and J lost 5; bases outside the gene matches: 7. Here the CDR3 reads CASSKGDRRTEAFF. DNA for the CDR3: TGTGCCAGCAGTAAAGGGGACAGGAGGACTGAAGCTTTCTTT.

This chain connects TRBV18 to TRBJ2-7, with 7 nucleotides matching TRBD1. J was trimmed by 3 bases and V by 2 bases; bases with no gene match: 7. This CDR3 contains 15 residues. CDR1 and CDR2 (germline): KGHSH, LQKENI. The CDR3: CASSPARGTVYEQYF. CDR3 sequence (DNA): TGTGCCAGCTCACCAGCAAGAGGGACAGTCTACGAGCAGTACTTC.

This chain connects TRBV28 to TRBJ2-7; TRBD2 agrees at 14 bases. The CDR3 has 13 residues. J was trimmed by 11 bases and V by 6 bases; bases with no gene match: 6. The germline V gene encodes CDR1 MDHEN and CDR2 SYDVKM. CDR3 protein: CASRGLAGGFEYF. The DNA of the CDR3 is TGTGCCAGCAGAGGACTAGCGGGGGGTTTCGAGTACTTC.

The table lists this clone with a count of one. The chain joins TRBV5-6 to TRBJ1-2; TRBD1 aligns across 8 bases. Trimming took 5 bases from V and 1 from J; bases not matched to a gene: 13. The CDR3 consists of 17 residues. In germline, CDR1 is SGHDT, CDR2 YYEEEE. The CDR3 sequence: CASRPPGGASNNYGYTF. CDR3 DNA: TGTGCCAGCAGGCCCCCAGGGGGCGCTTCTAATAACTATGGCTACACCTTC.

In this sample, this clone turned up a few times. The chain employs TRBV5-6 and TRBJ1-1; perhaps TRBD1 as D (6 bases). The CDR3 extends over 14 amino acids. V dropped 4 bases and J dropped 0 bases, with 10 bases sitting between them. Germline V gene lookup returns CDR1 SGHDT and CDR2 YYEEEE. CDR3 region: CASSPGTLNTEAFF. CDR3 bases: TGTGCCAGCAGCCCAGGGACACTGAACACTGAAGCTTTCTTT.

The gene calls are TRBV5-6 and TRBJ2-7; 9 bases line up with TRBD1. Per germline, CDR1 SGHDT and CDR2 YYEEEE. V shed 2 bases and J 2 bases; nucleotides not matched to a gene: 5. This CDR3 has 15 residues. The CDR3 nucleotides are TGTGCCAGCAGCTTAGGACAGGGGATGCCCTACGAGCAGTACTTC. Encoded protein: CASSLGQGMPYEQYF.

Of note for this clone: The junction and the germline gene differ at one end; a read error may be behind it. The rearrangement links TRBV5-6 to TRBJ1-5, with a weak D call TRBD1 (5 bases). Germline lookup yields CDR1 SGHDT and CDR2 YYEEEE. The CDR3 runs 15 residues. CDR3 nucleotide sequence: TGTGCCAGCAGCACTGGACACTCCAGCAATCAGCCCCAGAATTTT. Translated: CASSTGHSSNQPQNF.

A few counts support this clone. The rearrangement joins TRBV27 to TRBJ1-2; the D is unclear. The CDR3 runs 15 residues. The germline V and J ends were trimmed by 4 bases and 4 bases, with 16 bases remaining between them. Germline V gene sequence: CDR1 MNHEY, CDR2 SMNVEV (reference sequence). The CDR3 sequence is CASSWVRADSYGYTF. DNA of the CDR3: TGTGCCAGCAGTTGGGTTCGGGCGGACTCCTATGGCTACACCTTC.

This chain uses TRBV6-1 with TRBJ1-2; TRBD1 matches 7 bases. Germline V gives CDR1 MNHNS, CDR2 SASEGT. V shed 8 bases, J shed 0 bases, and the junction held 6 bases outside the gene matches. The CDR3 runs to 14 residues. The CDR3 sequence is CASSGGQTNYGYTF. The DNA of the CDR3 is TGTGCCAGCTCCGGGGGACAGACTAACTATGGCTACACCTTC.

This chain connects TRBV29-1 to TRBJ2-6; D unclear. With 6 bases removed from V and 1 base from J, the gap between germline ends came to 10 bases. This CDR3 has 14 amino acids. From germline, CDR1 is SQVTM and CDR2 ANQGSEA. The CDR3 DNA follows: TGCAGCGTCCAATCAGGATCTGGGGCCAACGTCCTGACTTTC. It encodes CSVQSGSGANVLTF.

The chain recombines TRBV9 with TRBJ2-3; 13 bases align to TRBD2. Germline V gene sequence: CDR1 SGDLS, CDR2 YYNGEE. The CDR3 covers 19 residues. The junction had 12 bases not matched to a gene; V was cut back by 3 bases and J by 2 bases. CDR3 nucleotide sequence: TGTGCCAGCAGCGACCCTGACAGGACTAGCGGGGGATTCACAGATACGCAGTATTTT. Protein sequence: CASSDPDRTSGGFTDTQYF.

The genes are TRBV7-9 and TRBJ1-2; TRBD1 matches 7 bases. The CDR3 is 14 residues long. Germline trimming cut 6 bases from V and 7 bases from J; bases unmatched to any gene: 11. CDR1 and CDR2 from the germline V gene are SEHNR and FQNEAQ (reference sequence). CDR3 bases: TGTGCCAGCAGGGGTACAGGGGCGTCGTCTGGCTACACCTTC. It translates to CASRGTGASSGYTF.

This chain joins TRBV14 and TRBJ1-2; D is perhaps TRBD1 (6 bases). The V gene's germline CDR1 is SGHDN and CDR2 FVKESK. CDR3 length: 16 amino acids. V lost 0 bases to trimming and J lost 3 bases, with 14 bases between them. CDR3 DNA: TGTGCCAGCAGCCAAGATGCAGGGGCGACCTACTATGGCTACACCTTC. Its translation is CASSQDAGATYYGYTF.

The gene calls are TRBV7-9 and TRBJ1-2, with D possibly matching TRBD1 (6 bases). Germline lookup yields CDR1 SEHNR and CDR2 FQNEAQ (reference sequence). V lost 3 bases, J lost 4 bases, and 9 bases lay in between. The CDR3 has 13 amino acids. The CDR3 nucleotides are TGTGCCAGCAGCTTCGGGGGGGCCTATGGCTACACCTTC. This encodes CASSFGGAYGYTF.

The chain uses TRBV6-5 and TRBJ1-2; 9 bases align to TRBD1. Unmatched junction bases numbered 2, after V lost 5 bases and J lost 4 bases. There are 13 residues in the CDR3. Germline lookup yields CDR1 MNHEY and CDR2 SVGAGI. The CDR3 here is CASSGTGFYGYTF. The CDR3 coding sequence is TGTGCCAGCAGTGGGACAGGGTTCTATGGCTACACCTTC.

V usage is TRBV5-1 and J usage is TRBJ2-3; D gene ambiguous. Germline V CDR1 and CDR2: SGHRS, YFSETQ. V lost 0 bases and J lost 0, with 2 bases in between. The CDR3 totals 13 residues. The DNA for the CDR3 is TGCGCCAGCAGCTTGGCTAGCACAGATACGCAGTATTTT. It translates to CASSLASTDTQYF. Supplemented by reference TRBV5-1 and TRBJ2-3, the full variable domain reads KAGVTQTPRYLIKTRGQQVTLSCSPISGHRSVSWYQQTPGQGLQFLFEYFSETQRNKGNFPGRFSGRQFSNSRSEMNVSTLELGDSALYLCASSLASTDTQYFGPGTRLTVL.

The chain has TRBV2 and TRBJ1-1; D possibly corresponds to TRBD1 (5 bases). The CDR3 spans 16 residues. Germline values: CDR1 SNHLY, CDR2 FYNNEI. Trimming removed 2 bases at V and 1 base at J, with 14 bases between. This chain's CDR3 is CASSEMTGLSNTEAFF. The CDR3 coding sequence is TGTGCCAGCAGTGAAATGACGGGACTCTCGAACACTGAAGCTTTCTTT. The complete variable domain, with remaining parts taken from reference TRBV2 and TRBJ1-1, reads EPEVTQTPSHQVTQMGQEVILRCVPISNHLYFYWYRQILGQKVEFLVSFYNNEISEKSEIFDDQFSVERPDGSNFTLKIRSTKLEDSAMYFCASSEMTGLSNTEAFFGQGTRLTVV.

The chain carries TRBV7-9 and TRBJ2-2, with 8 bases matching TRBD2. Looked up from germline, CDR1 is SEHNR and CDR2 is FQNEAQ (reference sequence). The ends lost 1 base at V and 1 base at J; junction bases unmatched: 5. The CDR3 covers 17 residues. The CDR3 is CASSLGGGTGNTGELFF. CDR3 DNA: TGTGCCAGCAGCTTAGGCGGGGGGACGGGGAACACCGGGGAGCTGTTTTTT.

CDR3 DNA: TGTGCCAGCTCACCACCATCTCAGGGGATGGTCGGAAACACCATATATTTT. Translation: CASSPPSQGMVGNTIYF. This chain joins TRBV18 and TRBJ1-3, with a possible D match to TRBD1 (6 bases). CDR1 is KGHSH, CDR2 LQKENI, per germline. The CDR3 sequence is 17 residues long. Trimming took off 0 bases at V and 4 bases at J, with 16 bases between the two ends.